Listed here is a single T cell receptor beta chain. This clone's antigen is unknown. Nothing much larger sits one base from this clone, and base qualities are not available. High-throughput TCR beta sequencing profiled peripheral blood CD8+ and CD4+ T cells from healthy donors, Susac syndrome patients and multiple sclerosis patients. The multiple sclerosis controls were treatment-naive patients whose relapsing-remitting disease, either stable or active, fulfilled the revised McDonald criteria. Bulk CD8+ and CD4+ T cells were purified by magnetic negative isolation, while CD8+ TEMRA cells were enriched using FACS. Blood was drawn into EDTA tubes, processed within 24 hours, and PBMCs were isolated by density gradient centrifugation. PBMCs intended for TCR sequencing were cryopreserved in liquid nitrogen and were subsequently thawed in a 37 degrees C water bath. Purity of sorted or isolated CD4+, CD8+ and CD8+ TEMRA cells was at least 90%.

This sample was taken from a study of CD8 T cells in Susac syndrome (dated 2019 in TCRdb). General notes on the study: Whether CD8+ T cell activation and differentiation in Susac syndrome was antigen driven was tested using repertoire sequencing.

What the authors observed across the whole study: The number of individuals in the TCR sequencing and HLA analysis was recognized as being relatively small.

Including cysteine and phenylalanine, the CDR3 has 14 amino acids. The kept DNA is CDR3 alone, 42 bases in frame from the first base. The germline V gene encodes CDR1 KGHSH and CDR2 LQKENI. V is cut by 3 bases and J by 4 bases, and the space between the germline ends is 10 bases. RNA was extracted with the RNeasy kit and about 0.5 to 1 ug was reverse transcribed using random hexamers. The immunoSEQ multiplex PCR assay, which covers 54 Vbeta and 13 Jbeta segments, was used to amplify TCR beta CDR3 regions. PCR amplification bias was corrected by using a synthetic template baseline for primer optimization and computational correction. On the authors' methods: Only productive sequences were kept, with reads annotated to V, D and J genes according to IMGT and analyzed in immunoSEQ Analyzer. Clonality was computed as one minus Shannon entropy normalized by log2 of the number of productive unique sequences. For each patient and control, public and private clones were evaluated within the 100 most prevalent clones. Clones were defined as Susac-specific if absent from the healthy and MS cohorts, from around 1,000 published viral clones and from other ImmuneACCESS disease sequences. The raw public reads went through TCRdb reprocessing: fastp at Q25, MiXCR clone calling, in-frame beta chains kept. Entries are consolidated by CDR3 protein sequence, retaining the most common genes and DNA. The V and J calls here are based on TCRdb, not the publication. Counted in this sample were 150,000 to 200,000 distinct CDR3 sequences; around 93% of them appeared once. The ten largest make up under 0.095% of the sample.

This TCR derives from a human donor with multiple sclerosis. The chain couples TRBV18 to TRBJ2-1; 5 matching bases give a weak D call of TRBD1. Specimen: CD4+ T cells from PBMCs. The bases are TGTGCCAGCTCACCTCGGACATCGTACAATGAGCAGTTCTTC. This sequence encodes CASSPRTSYNEQFF.